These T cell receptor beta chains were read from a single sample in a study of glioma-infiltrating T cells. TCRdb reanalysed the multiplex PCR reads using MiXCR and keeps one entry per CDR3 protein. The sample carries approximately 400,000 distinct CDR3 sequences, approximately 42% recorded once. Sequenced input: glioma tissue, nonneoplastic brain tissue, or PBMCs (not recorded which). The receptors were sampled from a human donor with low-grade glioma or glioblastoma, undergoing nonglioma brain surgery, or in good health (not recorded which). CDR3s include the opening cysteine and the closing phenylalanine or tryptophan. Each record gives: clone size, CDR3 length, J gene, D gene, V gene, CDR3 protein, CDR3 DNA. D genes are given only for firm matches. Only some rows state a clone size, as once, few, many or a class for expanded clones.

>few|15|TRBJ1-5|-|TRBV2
CASSPLGRNNQPQHF
TGTGCCAGCAGTCCTCTCGGACGGAACAATCAGCCCCAGCATTTT
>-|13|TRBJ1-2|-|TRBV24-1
CATSDTGYDGYTF
TGTGCCACCAGTGATACAGGGTACGATGGCTACACCTTC
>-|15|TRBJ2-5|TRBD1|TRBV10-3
CAISPTGRDQETQYF
TGTGCCATCAGTCCGACAGGGAGAGATCAAGAGACCCAGTACTTC
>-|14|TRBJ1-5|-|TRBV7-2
CASSPHSDSQPQHF
TGTGCCAGCAGCCCCCATTCGGATTCTCAGCCCCAGCATTTT
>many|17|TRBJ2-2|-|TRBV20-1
CSARDLDWAPNTGELFF
TGCAGTGCTAGAGACCTTGACTGGGCTCCAAACACCGGGGAGCTGTTTTTT
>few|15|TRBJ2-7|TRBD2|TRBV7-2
CASSIIAGGPYEQYF
TGTGCCAGCAGCATAATAGCGGGAGGGCCATACGAGCAGTACTTC
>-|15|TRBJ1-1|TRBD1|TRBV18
CASSTSTGLNTEAFF
TGTGCCAGCTCAACATCGACAGGGTTGAACACTGAAGCTTTCTTT
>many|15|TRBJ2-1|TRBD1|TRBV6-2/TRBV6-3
CASMGQGDPYNEQFF
TGTGCCAGCATGGGACAGGGGGATCCCTACAATGAGCAGTTCTTC
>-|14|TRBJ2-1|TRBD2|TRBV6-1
CASSYYSGYDEQFF
TGTGCCAGCAGTTATTATAGCGGGTACGATGAGCAGTTCTTC
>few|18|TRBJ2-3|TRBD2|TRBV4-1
CASSPYSGSKVGTDTQYF
TGCGCCAGCAGCCCATATAGCGGGAGTAAGGTGGGCACAGATACGCAGTATTTT
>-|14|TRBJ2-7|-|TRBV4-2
CASSQKDGTYEQYF
TGTGCCAGCAGCCAGAAGGACGGCACCTACGAGCAGTACTTC
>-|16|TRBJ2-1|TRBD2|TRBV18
CASSPGLAGPYNEQFF
TGTGCCAGCTCACCGGGACTAGCGGGTCCCTACAATGAGCAGTTCTTC
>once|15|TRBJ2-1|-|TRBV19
CASSIVRETYNEQFF
TGTGCCAGTAGTATAGTAAGGGAGACCTACAATGAGCAGTTCTTC
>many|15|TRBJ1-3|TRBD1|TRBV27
CASSERTGGLGTIYF
TGTGCCAGCAGTGAACGGACAGGGGGCTTAGGCACCATATATTTT
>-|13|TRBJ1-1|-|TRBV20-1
CSARDGAYTEAFF
TGCAGTGCTAGAGATGGGGCATACACTGAAGCTTTCTTT
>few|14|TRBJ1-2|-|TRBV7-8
CASSLSLGESGYTF
TGTGCCAGCAGCTTAAGTCTGGGAGAATCTGGCTACACCTTC
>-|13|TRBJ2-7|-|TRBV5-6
CASRPGRTPQQYF
TGTGCCAGCAGACCGGGACGGACGCCCCAGCAGTACTTC
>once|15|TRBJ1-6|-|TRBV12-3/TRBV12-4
CASSPTGFYNSPLHF
TGTGCCAGCAGTCCGACAGGCTTCTATAATTCACCCCTCCACTTT
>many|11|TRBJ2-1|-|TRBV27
CASSWINEQFF
TGTGCCAGCAGTTGGATCAATGAGCAGTTCTTC
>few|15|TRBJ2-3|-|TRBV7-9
CASSPTVVDTDTQYF
TGTGCCAGCAGCCCGACAGTAGTGGACACAGATACGCAGTATTTT
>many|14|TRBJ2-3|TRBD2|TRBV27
CASSSLAGTDTQYF
TGTGCCAGCAGTTCGCTAGCGGGCACAGATACGCAGTATTTT
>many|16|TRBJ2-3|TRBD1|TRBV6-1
CASSGKGQGITDTQYF
TGTGCCAGCAGCGGGAAAGGACAGGGCATTACAGATACGCAGTATTTT
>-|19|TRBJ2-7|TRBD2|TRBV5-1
CASSFPRASGGLGSYEQYF
TGCGCCAGCAGCTTCCCGAGGGCTAGCGGGGGGCTTGGCTCCTACGAGCAGTACTTC
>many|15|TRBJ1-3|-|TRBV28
CASSGEVYSGNTIYF
TGTGCCAGCAGTGGGGAAGTGTACTCTGGAAACACCATATATTTT
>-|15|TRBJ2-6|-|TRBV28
CASSRLSSGANVLTF
TGTGCCAGCAGCCGTCTCTCGTCTGGGGCCAACGTCCTGACTTTC
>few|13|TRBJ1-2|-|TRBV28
CASSSEPARWLTF
TGTGCCAGCAGTTCGGAGCCGGCCAGGTGGTTGACCTTC
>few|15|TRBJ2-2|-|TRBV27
CASSLGDRNTGELFF
TGTGCCAGCAGTTTAGGCGACAGGAACACCGGGGAGCTGTTTTTT
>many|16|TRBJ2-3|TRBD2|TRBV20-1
CSASELAGGSTDTQYF
TGCAGTGCTAGCGAGTTAGCGGGGGGTTCCACAGATACGCAGTATTTT
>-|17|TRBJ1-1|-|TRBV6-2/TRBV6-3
CASSWLGAEGMNSGAFF
TGTGCCAGCAGTTGGTTAGGGGCCGAAGGAATGAACTCTGGAGCTTTCTTT
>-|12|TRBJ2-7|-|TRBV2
CASRDFSYEQYF
TGTGCCAGCAGGGATTTCTCCTACGAGCAGTACTTC
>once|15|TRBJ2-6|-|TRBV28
CASSPPLPGANVLTF
TGTGCCAGCAGTCCCCCCCTCCCTGGGGCCAACGTCCTGACTTTC
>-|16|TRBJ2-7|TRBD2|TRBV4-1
CASSQEPSGGYYEQYF
TGCGCCAGCAGCCAAGAGCCTAGCGGGGGATATTACGAGCAGTACTTC
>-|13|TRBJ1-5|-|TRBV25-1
CASSLDGTQPQHF
TGTGCCAGCAGTTTAGACGGTACTCAGCCCCAGCATTTT
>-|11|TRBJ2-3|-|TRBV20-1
CSARLVDTQYF
TGCAGTGCCCGACTGGTCGATACGCAGTATTTT
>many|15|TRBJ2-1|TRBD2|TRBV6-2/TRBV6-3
CASSYSAGDWNEQFF
TGTGCCAGCAGTTACTCTGCGGGAGACTGGAATGAGCAGTTCTTC
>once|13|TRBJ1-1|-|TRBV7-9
CAISLPANTEAFF
TGTGCCATCAGCTTGCCAGCGAACACTGAAGCTTTCTTT
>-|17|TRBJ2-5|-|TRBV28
CASSLVPSLGGRGTQYF
TGTGCCAGCAGTTTGGTCCCTTCCTTGGGGGGCCGCGGGACCCAGTACTTC
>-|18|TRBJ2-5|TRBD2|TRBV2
CASSELLGGRARGETQYF
TGTGCCAGCAGCGAACTTTTGGGCGGGAGGGCGCGTGGGGAGACCCAGTACTTC
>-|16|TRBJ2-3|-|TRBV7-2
CASSLTPIGVTDTQYF
TGTGCCAGCAGCTTAACCCCGATAGGGGTCACAGATACGCAGTATTTT
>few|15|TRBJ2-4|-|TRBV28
CASSSEGVTKNIQYF
TGTGCCAGCAGTTCCGAGGGGGTGACCAAAAACATTCAGTACTTC
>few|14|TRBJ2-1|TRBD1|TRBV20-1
CSALQGSAYNEQFF
TGCAGTGCGCTACAGGGGTCGGCCTACAATGAGCAGTTCTTC
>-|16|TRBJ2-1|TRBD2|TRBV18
CASSAPSGRGRNEQFF
TGTGCCAGCTCGGCCCCTAGCGGGAGGGGACGGAATGAGCAGTTCTTC
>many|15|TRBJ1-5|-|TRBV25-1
CASSQATVGNQPQHF
TGTGCCAGCAGTCAGGCTACTGTGGGCAATCAGCCCCAGCATTTT
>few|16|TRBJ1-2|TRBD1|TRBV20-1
CSARDGTGGDNYGYTF
TGCAGTGCTAGAGATGGAACAGGGGGCGATAACTATGGCTACACCTTC
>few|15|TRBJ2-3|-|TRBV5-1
CASSLAAGGTDTQYF
TGCGCCAGCAGCTTGGCGGCAGGGGGCACAGATACGCAGTATTTT
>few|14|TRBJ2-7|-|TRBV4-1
CASSLTILAGEQYF
TGTGCCAGCAGCTTAACTATACTCGCGGGGGAGCAGTACTTC
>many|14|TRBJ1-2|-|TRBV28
CASSSGADNYGYTF
TGTGCCAGCAGTTCAGGGGCAGATAACTATGGCTACACCTTC
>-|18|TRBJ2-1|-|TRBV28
CACSFIVYSPSSYNEQFF
TGTGCCTGCAGTTTTATAGTTTACAGCCCAAGCTCCTACAATGAGCAGTTCTTC
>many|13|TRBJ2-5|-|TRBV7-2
CASSFGQQETQYF
TGTGCCAGCAGCTTTGGACAGCAAGAGACCCAGTACTTC
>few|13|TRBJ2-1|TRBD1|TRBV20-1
CSARVQGFVEQFF
TGCAGTGCTAGGGTACAGGGGTTCGTTGAGCAGTTCTTC
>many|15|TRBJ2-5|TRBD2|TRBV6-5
CASSYSGTSGTTQYF
TGTGCCAGCAGTTACTCCGGGACTAGCGGGACGACCCAGTACTTC
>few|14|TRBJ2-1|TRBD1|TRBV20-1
CSALTGSSYNEQFF
TGCAGTGCCCTGACAGGGAGCTCCTACAATGAGCAGTTCTTC
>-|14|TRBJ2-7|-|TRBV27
CASSLWGSSNERYF
TGTGCCAGCAGTTTATGGGGGAGTTCAAACGAGCGGTACTTC